One sample yielded the 26 T cell receptor beta chains listed below, sequenced in a study of human T cells and chemical hapten exposure. The time point here: patch test 1, 2 weeks after DPC sensitization. Documented treatment: therapeutic diphenylcyclopropenone sensitization with weekly scalp DPC. TCRdb processed the RACE reads anew with MiXCR; each CDR3 protein has one entry. The sample yields about 70,000 distinct CDR3 sequences, about 9.1% seen once. Sequenced material: whole blood, taken in connection with sensitization to the hapten diphenylcyclopropenone (DPC). Receptors were obtained from a middle-aged woman with alopecia areata. Some clones in this sample may be carry-over from other donors' samples.

This clonotype was counted ten times or more. The CDR3 nucleotides read TGTGCCAGCAGCCTCCAGACCGGATCCACAGATACGCAGTATTTT. Translated, it gives CASSLQTGSTDTQYF. The J gene is TRBJ2-3, the V gene TRBV9, with unresolved D. V was clipped by 4 bases and J by 2 bases, with 14 bases between them. This CDR3 is built from 15 residues. The germline CDR1 and CDR2 sequences are SGDLS and YYNGEE. The variable domain in full, with the rest retrieved from reference TRBV9 and TRBJ2-3, is DSGVTQTPKHLITATGQRVTLRCSPRSGDLSVYWYQQSLDQGLQFLIQYYNGEERAKGNILERFSAQQFPDLHSELNLSSLELGDSALYFCASSLQTGSTDTQYFGPGTRLTVL.

This clonotype occurred many times. CDR3: CSVEGGAGPAGELFF. CDR3 coding DNA: TGCAGCGTTGAAGGTGGGGCAGGGCCGGCCGGGGAGCTGTTTTTT. The J gene is TRBJ2-2, the V gene TRBV29-1, with a possible D match to TRBD1 (5 bases). CDR1 and CDR2 from the germline V gene are SQVTM and ANQGSEA. The CDR3 has 15 residues. Trimming left V 1 base short and J 6 bases short, with 15 bases between.

A word on this clonotype: This may be a read error, as it is one base from a much larger clone. This sequence joins TRBV7-2 and TRBJ2-3; D is possibly TRBD2 (6 bases). V was trimmed by 3 bases and J by 3 bases, leaving 10 bases between them. In germline, CDR1 is SGHTA, CDR2 FQGNSA. The CDR3 totals 14 residues. Here the CDR3 reads CASSFGGVTDTQYF. CDR3 DNA sequence: TGTGCCAGCAGCTTTGGAGGGGTTACAGATACGCAGTATTTT.

This clonotype was seen repeatedly, ten times or more. The rearrangement uses TRBV11-2 and TRBJ2-7; D is uncertain. Trimming shortened V by 2 bases and J by 1 base, and 6 bases separated the two germline ends. The CDR3 is 13 amino acids. The germline V gene has CDR1 SGHAT and CDR2 FQNNGV. The CDR3 nucleotides read TGTGCCAGCAGCTTACAGACTTCCTACGAGCAGTACTTC. Its translation: CASSLQTSYEQYF.

This clonotype was observed many times. This sequence joins TRBV2 and TRBJ2-1, with TRBD1 identical over 10 bases. With 10 bases clipped from V and 9 bases from J, the junction kept 12 bases outside the gene matches. This CDR3 comprises 14 residues. The germline V gene encodes CDR1 SNHLY and CDR2 FYNNEI. The DNA for the CDR3 is TGTGCCACAAATCGACAGGGGGCTTGGGCTGAGCAGTTCTTC. This sequence encodes CATNRQGAWAEQFF.

In its sample, this clonotype was seen many times. The chain employs TRBV7-3 and TRBJ2-2; the match to TRBD2 covers 9 bases. The germline V gene has CDR1 SGHTA and CDR2 FQGTGA. The CDR3 contains 18 residues. Trimming cost V 4 bases and J 8 bases; bases outside gene matches: 17. The CDR3 sequence: CASSSSPIAGVEEGELFF. Written as DNA, the CDR3 is TGTGCCAGCAGCTCCAGCCCTATAGCGGGGGTGGAGGAGGGGGAGCTGTTTTTT.

The chain has TRBV3-1 and TRBJ1-6, with D hard to call. This CDR3 spans 13 amino acids. Germline V gene lookup returns CDR1 LGHDT and CDR2 YNNKEL (reference sequence). The V gene lost 0 bases and the J gene lost 10 bases, with 7 bases spanning the gap. The chain's CDR3 is CASSQDRWSPLHF. The CDR3 DNA is TGTGCCAGCAGCCAAGACCGCTGGTCACCCCTCCACTTT.

Only a few counts were recorded for this clonotype. The chain joins TRBV25-1 to TRBJ2-7; 9 bases fit TRBD1. This CDR3 has 14 amino acids. Trimming cost V 4 bases and J 5 bases; bases outside gene matches: 6. Germline V gene sequence: CDR1 MGHDK, CDR2 SYGVNS. The CDR3 reads CASSALGQGHEQYF. In DNA, the CDR3 is TGTGCCAGCAGTGCGCTGGGACAGGGCCACGAGCAGTACTTC.

This clonotype was counted at least ten times. This chain joins TRBV27 and TRBJ1-2; D possibly corresponds to TRBD1 (6 bases). CDR1 and CDR2 from the germline V gene are MNHEY and SMNVEV (reference sequence). This CDR3 is built from 15 residues. With 7 bases removed from V and 3 bases from J, the gap between germline ends came to 18 bases. The CDR3 reads CASTFIWGADYGYTF. The CDR3 DNA follows: TGTGCCAGCACTTTCATCTGGGGGGCTGACTATGGCTACACCTTC.

V is TRBV10-2 and J is TRBJ1-6; D is ambiguous. The CDR3 is 13 residues long. Between the trimmed V and J ends, which lost 8 bases and 5 bases, there was a span of 10 bases. CDR1 is WSHSY and CDR2 is SAAADI in the germline V gene. CDR3: CASGGLNNSPLHF. Written as DNA, the CDR3 is TGCGCCAGCGGAGGACTGAATAATTCACCCCTCCACTTT.

This clonotype was seen at least ten times. The rearrangement uses TRBV12-3 or TRBV12-4 and TRBJ1-3; the D is unclear. CDR3 length equals 14 residues. V dropped 8 bases and J dropped 6 bases, with 17 bases sitting between them. The CDR3 spells CASGESPPENTIYF. Here the CDR3 DNA reads TGTGCCAGCGGCGAGTCACCACCTGAAAACACCATATATTTT.

Many counts were recorded for this clonotype. V and J are TRBV2 and TRBJ1-2, with 11 bases aligning to TRBD1. Germline V gives CDR1 SNHLY, CDR2 FYNNEI. With 8 bases clipped from V and 4 bases from J, the junction kept 3 bases outside the gene matches. The CDR3 length is 13 residues. CDR3 sequence reads: CASGQGATYGYTF. DNA for the CDR3: TGTGCCAGCGGACAGGGGGCGACCTATGGCTACACCTTC.

At least ten counts were recorded for this clonotype. The J gene is TRBJ2-5, the V gene TRBV5-6, with 8 bases that match TRBD2. Losses at the gene ends were 0 bases for V and 4 bases for J; bases not matched to a gene: 5. The CDR3 is made up of 15 amino acids. Per the germline V gene, CDR1 is SGHDT and CDR2 is YYEEEE. In nucleotides, the CDR3 is TGTGCCAGCAGCTTGGACCCAGCGGGGGTAGAGACCCAGTACTTC. Its protein is CASSLDPAGVETQYF. Full variable domain (missing parts from reference TRBV5-6 and TRBJ2-5): DAGVTQSPTHLIKTRGQQVTLRCSPKSGHDTVSWYQQALGQGPQFIFQYYEEEERQRGNFPDRFSGHQFPNYSSELNVNALLLGDSALYLCASSLDPAGVETQYFGPGTRLLVL.

This clonotype was counted a few times. The chain joins TRBV18 to TRBJ1-1; D unresolved. The germline V and J ends were trimmed by 3 bases and 2 bases, with 7 bases remaining between them. From germline, CDR1 is KGHSH and CDR2 LQKENI. The CDR3 is 13 amino acids. The CDR3 loop reads CASSPGSNTEAFF. CDR3 nucleotide sequence: TGTGCCAGCTCACCCGGGTCCAACACTGAAGCTTTCTTT.

This clonotype was seen a few times. This chain uses TRBV20-1 with TRBJ1-5, with D maybe TRBD1 (6 bases). The V end was cut by 1 base, the J end by 3 bases, with 10 bases between. The CDR3 is 14 amino acids. Germline assignment: CDR1 DFQATT and CDR2 SNEGSKA (reference sequence). The CDR3 here is CSARGRTVNQPQHF. The CDR3 coding sequence is TGCAGTGCTAGAGGGCGGACAGTCAATCAGCCCCAGCATTTT.

In this sample, this clonotype turned up many times. V gene TRBV9 combines with J gene TRBJ2-1, with 9 bases lining up with TRBD1. The CDR3 extends over 15 amino acids. Germline values: CDR1 SGDLS, CDR2 YYNGEE. J lost 7 bases, V lost 3 bases, and 8 bases had no gene match. CDR3: CASSASGTGSNEQFF. CDR3 coding DNA: TGTGCCAGCAGCGCTTCCGGGACAGGGTCAAATGAGCAGTTCTTC.

This clonotype came up many times. The chain couples TRBV7-9 to TRBJ1-1; possibly TRBD1 for D (6 bases). The CDR3 runs 14 residues. V was cut by 4 bases and J by 5 bases, with 14 bases left in between. Germline V gene lookup returns CDR1 SEHNR and CDR2 FQNEAQ (reference sequence). The CDR3 protein is CASSSAWRGTEAFF. CDR3 bases: TGTGCCAGCAGCTCGGCCTGGAGGGGGACTGAAGCTTTCTTT.

This clonotype was found many times. The CDR3 reads CSAREGGIYEQFF. CDR3 in DNA: TGCAGTGCTAGAGAGGGAGGTATTTATGAGCAGTTCTTC. This chain uses TRBV20-1 with TRBJ2-1; weak D call: TRBD2 (6 bases). V was pared by 0 bases and J by 8 bases, with 11 bases between. Germline CDR1 DFQATT, CDR2 SNEGSKA (reference sequence). The CDR3 totals 13 residues.

This clonotype was counted at least ten times. The V call is TRBV7-9, the J call TRBJ1-1, with D possibly TRBD1 on 5 matching bases. Germline V gives CDR1 SEHNR, CDR2 FQNEAQ (reference sequence). The V end lost 3 bases, the J end lost 3 bases, and 8 bases lay between the germline ends. The CDR3 spans 13 residues. The CDR3 here is CASSFTGDTEAFF. The DNA for the CDR3 is TGTGCCAGCAGCTTTACGGGGGACACTGAAGCTTTCTTT.

This clonotype showed up many times. The chain is built from TRBV5-8 and TRBJ2-1; TRBD1 matches 9 bases. Looked up from germline, CDR1 is SGHTS and CDR2 is YDEGEE. With 4 bases clipped from V and 5 bases from J, the junction kept 10 bases outside the gene matches. This CDR3 comprises 16 residues. This chain's CDR3 is CASSHLQGADHNEQFF. CDR3 nucleotide sequence: TGTGCCAGCAGCCACCTACAGGGGGCGGACCACAATGAGCAGTTCTTC. The variable domain in full, with the rest retrieved from reference TRBV5-8 and TRBJ2-1, is EAGVTQSPTHLIKTRGQQATLRCSPISGHTSVYWYQQALGLGLQFLLWYDEGEERNRGNFPPRFSGRQFPNYSSELNVNALELEDSALYLCASSHLQGADHNEQFFGPGTRLTVL.

The rearrangement joins TRBV29-1 to TRBJ1-2; TRBD1 agrees at 7 bases. The CDR3 sequence is 11 residues long. V gave up 7 bases and J gave up 3 bases; unmatched junction bases: 2. Per germline, CDR1 SQVTM and CDR2 ANQGSEA. In nucleotides, the CDR3 is TGCAGCGCCACAGGGGACTATGGCTACACCTTC. This sequence encodes CSATGDYGYTF.

This clonotype has ten or more counts. The CDR3 spells CASSLFRGYNEQFF. In nucleotides, the CDR3 is TGTGCCAGCAGCCTCTTCCGGGGATACAATGAGCAGTTCTTC. The J gene is TRBJ2-1, the V gene TRBV6-5; tentatively, D is TRBD2 (5 bases). CDR1 and CDR2 (germline): MNHEY, SVGAGI. V lost 6 bases to trimming and J lost 4 bases, with 13 bases between them. CDR3 length equals 14 residues.

This clonotype has just a few counts. The chain has TRBV11-1 and TRBJ2-5, with 11 bases lining up with TRBD2. J was trimmed by 1 base and V by 5 bases; bases with no gene match: 15. CDR3 length: 19 residues. Germline CDR1 reads SGHAT; CDR2 reads FQDESV (reference sequence). CDR3 in amino acids: CASSPWYGLAGVRQETQYF. For the CDR3, the DNA is TGTGCCAGCAGCCCGTGGTACGGACTAGCGGGTGTCCGCCAAGAGACCCAGTACTTC. The full variable domain, in which reference TRBV11-1 and TRBJ2-5 provide the parts outside the CDR3, is EAEVAQSPRYKITEKSQAVAFWCDPISGHATLYWYRQILGQGPELLVQFQDESVVDDSQLPKDRFSAERLKGVDSTLKIQPAELGDSAMYLCASSPWYGLAGVRQETQYFGPGTRLLVL.

A word on this clonotype: A read error may explain this, as a much larger clone is one base away. V usage is TRBV20-1 and J usage is TRBJ1-6, with D uncertain. Trimming removed 3 bases from V and 10 bases from J, with 25 bases in between. The CDR3 contains 17 residues. The germline V gene has CDR1 DFQATT and CDR2 SNEGSKA (reference sequence). CDR3 amino acids: CSASKGIGKVTRSPLHF. CDR3 nucleotides: TGCAGTGCTAGCAAAGGGATAGGAAAAGTCACGAGGTCACCCCTCCACTTT.

In its sample, this clonotype was seen many times. The chain is built from TRBV4-1 and TRBJ2-7; D is undetermined. The CDR3 sequence is 12 residues long. The V gene's germline CDR1 is MGHRA and CDR2 YSYEKL. Deletions cut 3 bases from V and 6 bases from J, with 9 bases between. The CDR3 reads CASSHSFAEQYF. The CDR3 region has the DNA TGCGCCAGCAGCCATTCGTTCGCCGAGCAGTACTTC.

This clonotype was recorded at least ten times. The V gene is TRBV7-2, the J gene TRBJ2-3; D is possibly TRBD1 or TRBD2 (6 bases each). Trimming left V 3 bases short and J 10 bases short, with 17 bases between. The CDR3 consists of 14 residues. The germline gives CDR1 SGHTA, CDR2 FQGNSA. The CDR3 DNA follows: TGTGCCAGCAGCTTGTCCTCTCCGGGGGCTGCGCAGTATTTT. The encoded protein is CASSLSSPGAAQYF.